This TCR beta chain was profiled in a study of CD8 T cells in Susac syndrome. The CDR3 is 17 amino acids. V was shortened by 3 bases and J by 8 bases, with 23 bases between the two germline ends. Germline loops: CDR1 DFQATT, CDR2 SNEGSKA (reference sequence). Reverse transcription of about 0.5 to 1 ug RNA used random hexamers. Via MiXCR, TCRdb re-called the immunoSEQ multiplex PCR reads, giving one row per CDR3 protein. The sample lists around 56,000 distinct CDR3 sequences, around nine tenths occurring once. This clonotype was sampled from a human donor in good health. Sample: CD8+ T cells from PBMCs. The rearrangement uses TRBV20-1 and TRBJ1-6, with a tentative D call TRBD1 (5 bases). The CDR3 sequence: CSARGLQDSGAYSPLHF. DNA for the CDR3: TGCAGTGCTAGGGGGCTCCAAGATAGCGGGGCCTATTCACCCCTCCACTTT.